This T cell receptor (beta chain) stems from a study of shared clonotypes between healthy human individuals. Study summary: Each donor had three CD4 naive, three CD4 memory, two CD8 naive and one CD8 memory plate.

A note on this clone: Its antigen is not identified.

Study-level results: Rarefaction curves obtained for sorted subsets showed sequencing incomplete despite large depth. Generally, estimated richness proved larger in naive subsets than it did in memory subsets. Represented diversity, genetic and exposure-history alike, was limited by few donors.

The naive CD8 fraction comprised CD45RO-negative cells positively selected for CCR7 and excluded terminally differentiated effector memory CD45RA+ cells. Profiling relied on immunoSEQ multiplex PCR, and the TCRdb table lists in-frame clones only, not all of them. The sample comprises around 1.9 million clones, 80% to 95% of which are singletons, and more than 1.5% rests with the top ten. This TCR came from a man aged 18 to 29 in good health. Some clones in this sample may be carry-over from other donors' samples. The source material was naive CD8+ T cells from PBMCs.

The chain's CDR3 is CASSQGAEAFF. The CDR3 DNA follows: TGTGCCAGCAGCCAAGGGGCGGAGGCTTTCTTT. The chain uses TRBV4-2 and TRBJ1-1; D unresolved. The germline V and J ends were trimmed by 1 base and 11 bases, with 8 bases remaining between them. This CDR3 has 11 amino acids. Germline values: CDR1 LGHNA, CDR2 YNFKEQ.